Reported below is one T cell receptor (beta chain). The V and J ends lost 0 bases and 9 bases respectively, with 15 bases between them. The CDR3 runs to 15 residues. Germline V CDR1 and CDR2: SGHRS, YFSETQ. This specimen comes from a study of cytomegalovirus exposure and HLA in healthy donors. 13 Jbeta primers and 60 Vbeta primers were used for the PCR. Libraries were prepared by immunoSEQ multiplex PCR; TCRdb keeps only in-frame clonotypes and omits some of them. This sample has around 150,000 clones, with 80% found just once. Sequenced: PBMCs. The chain has TRBV5-1 and TRBJ2-2; a possible D gene is TRBD2 (6 bases). The receptor was derived from a man younger than 40 in good health and CMV-seronegative. DNA for the CDR3: TGCGCCAGCAGCTTGGCCGGTGGGAGGCCCCGGGAGCTGTTTTTT. This codes for CASSLAGGRPRELFF.